The 2 T cell receptor beta chains in this list originate from one sample, sequenced in a study of blood T cell repertoires in COVID-19 (dated by TCRdb to 2018 to 2020). The library was generated by the immunoSEQ multiplex PCR assay. In TCRdb, the immuneACCESS table is reduced to in-frame sequences with V and J assigned. These tables do not hold every clone; where another copy was compared, an unresolved V gene accounts for under half, and the others remain unexplained. The sample table records around 250,000 clones; roughly nine tenths of these occur just once. The ten largest clones take up roughly 1.2% of the sample. The specimen sequenced was PBMCs or T cells enriched from blood (not recorded which). The receptors here all came from a human donor in a cohort exposed to, infected with or recovered from COVID-19 (not recorded which). The donor label of this sample is uncertain.

This clone was detected only a few times. The chain is built from TRBV9 and TRBJ2-2; a weak D match, TRBD1 (6 bases). CDR1 and CDR2 (germline): SGDLS, YYNGEE. V lost 2 bases, J lost 1 base, and 12 bases lay in between. The CDR3 contains 16 residues. The CDR3 loop reads CASSVTGWGNTGELFF. Written as DNA, the CDR3 is TGTGCCAGCAGCGTTACAGGGTGGGGGAACACCGGGGAGCTGTTTTTT.

The V and J genes are TRBV11-2 and TRBJ2-5; 10 bases align to TRBD2. Trimming took 0 bases from V and 1 from J; bases not matched to a gene: 8. The V gene's germline CDR1 is SGHAT and CDR2 FQNNGV. The CDR3 has 18 amino acids. CDR3 DNA sequence: TGTGCCAGCAGCTTAGACCACGGACTAGCGGCTTTCCAAGAGACCCAGTACTTC. This encodes CASSLDHGLAAFQETQYF.